This is a list of T cell receptor beta chains from one sample in a study of OX40 agonist ivuxolimab in advanced cancers. Produced via immunoSEQ multiplex PCR; TCRdb's table is partial and in-frame only. The sample yields 65,000 to 95,000 clones, about 90% seen once. Specimen: CD4+ or CD8+ T cells sorted from blood, collected in a trial of the OX40 agonist ivuxolimab. The receptors shown here come from an adult with an advanced solid tumor such as melanoma, head and neck, liver or kidney cancer. CDR3s include the opening cysteine and the closing phenylalanine or tryptophan. The order of the fields is D gene, V gene, clone size, J gene, CDR3 DNA, CDR3 protein. A D gene is named only where the DNA matches it firmly. Clone size appears in some rows only: once, few, many, or a class for an expanded clone.

D: TRBD2
V: TRBV7-2
size: .
J: TRBJ2-7
DNA: TGTGCCAGCAGCGGGACTAGAATCGCCTACGAGCAGTACTTC
CDR3: CASSGTRIAYEQYF

D: TRBD2
V: TRBV11-3
size: .
J: TRBJ2-1
DNA: TGTGCCAGCAGCCAGACTAGCGGTTACAATGAGCAGTTCTTC
CDR3: CASSQTSGYNEQFF

D: .
V: TRBV7-9
size: .
J: TRBJ2-1
DNA: TGTGCCAGCAGCTTACTCGGACCGACGGTTGAGCAGTTCTTC
CDR3: CASSLLGPTVEQFF

D: .
V: TRBV30
size: .
J: TRBJ2-1
DNA: TGTGCCTGGAGTAAGCAGCGCGATGAGCAGTTCTTC
CDR3: CAWSKQRDEQFF

D: .
V: TRBV6-1
size: .
J: TRBJ2-5
DNA: TGTGCCAGCACAGGGGCGGTGGAGACCCAGTACTTC
CDR3: CASTGAVETQYF

D: .
V: TRBV23-1
size: once
J: TRBJ2-6
DNA: TGCGCCAGCAGTCAATTCCCCCGGGACTCTGGGGCCAACGTCCTGACTTTC
CDR3: CASSQFPRDSGANVLTF

D: TRBD2
V: TRBV5-4
size: .
J: TRBJ2-3
DNA: TGTGCCAGCAAGGTAGCGGGAGTAAAAGATACGCAGTATTTT
CDR3: CASKVAGVKDTQYF

D: .
V: TRBV7-6
size: .
J: TRBJ2-7
DNA: TGTGCCAGCAGCTTAGGGGGAACAGGCGACGAGCAGTACTTC
CDR3: CASSLGGTGDEQYF

D: .
V: TRBV19
size: .
J: TRBJ1-5
DNA: TGTGCCAGTAGGGGCAGGGTGAGGAAGGGCAATCAGCCCCAGCATTTT
CDR3: CASRGRVRKGNQPQHF

D: .
V: TRBV2
size: .
J: TRBJ2-7
DNA: TGTGCCAGCAGTGACAAGACGCCTAGGTACGAGCAGTACTTC
CDR3: CASSDKTPRYEQYF

D: TRBD1
V: TRBV27
size: .
J: TRBJ1-5
DNA: TGTGCCAGCAGTTATGGGACAGGGAAGGGGCAGCCCCAGCATTTT
CDR3: CASSYGTGKGQPQHF

D: TRBD2
V: TRBV30
size: .
J: TRBJ2-3
DNA: TGTGCCTGGAGTGTAGGGCTAGCGGGAGGGCCAGGAGATACGCAGTATTTT
CDR3: CAWSVGLAGGPGDTQYF

D: TRBD2
V: TRBV5-1
size: .
J: TRBJ2-3
DNA: TGCGCCAGCAGCTTGGTCCTAGCGGGGAGCACAGATACGCAGTATTTT
CDR3: CASSLVLAGSTDTQYF

D: .
V: TRBV28
size: .
J: TRBJ1-2
DNA: TGTGCCAGCAGTCCCCCGGGGGCGGCTCGGGGCTACACCTTC
CDR3: CASSPPGAARGYTF

D: .
V: TRBV29-1
size: .
J: TRBJ2-3
DNA: TGCAGCGTTGGGGGACTTTTCGTAGATACGCAGTATTTT
CDR3: CSVGGLFVDTQYF

D: .
V: TRBV6-1
size: .
J: TRBJ2-2
DNA: TGTGCCAGCAGTGTATCGGGGGTTGTCGGGGAGCTGTTTTTT
CDR3: CASSVSGVVGELFF

D: TRBD2
V: TRBV4-3
size: .
J: TRBJ2-1
DNA: TGCGCCAGCAGCTTTAATAGCGGGAGTCGGTCCTACAATGAGCAGTTCTTC
CDR3: CASSFNSGSRSYNEQFF

D: TRBD2
V: TRBV2
size: .
J: TRBJ2-3
DNA: TGTGCCAGCAGTGTCGAGCGGGGGAGCACAGATACGCAGTATTTT
CDR3: CASSVERGSTDTQYF

D: .
V: TRBV2
size: .
J: TRBJ1-3
DNA: TGTGCCAGCAGTGAAACGGAAACCTCTGGAAACACCATATATTTT
CDR3: CASSETETSGNTIYF

D: .
V: TRBV9
size: .
J: TRBJ1-4
DNA: TGTGCCAGCAGCGTAGATCAGGGTCAGAATGAAAAACTGTTTTTT
CDR3: CASSVDQGQNEKLFF

D: TRBD2
V: TRBV14
size: few
J: TRBJ2-1
DNA: TGTGCCAGCAGCCAAGATTATTGGCTAGCGGGAACCTACAATGAGCAGTTCTTC
CDR3: CASSQDYWLAGTYNEQFF

D: .
V: TRBV7-8
size: .
J: TRBJ1-3
DNA: TGTGCCAGCGCTCCAGGGGCAGGGATTACTGGAAACACCATATATTTT
CDR3: CASAPGAGITGNTIYF

D: .
V: TRBV4-3
size: .
J: TRBJ1-2
DNA: TGCGCCAGCAGCCAAGATCCAGGACGAGGCTACACCTTC
CDR3: CASSQDPGRGYTF

D: TRBD2
V: TRBV28
size: .
J: TRBJ2-1
DNA: TGTGCCAGCAGTGGCCCGCCGGGGCTAGCGGTTTCCTACAATGAGCAGTTCTTC
CDR3: CASSGPPGLAVSYNEQFF

D: TRBD2
V: TRBV28
size: .
J: TRBJ2-2
DNA: TGTGCCATTCGGGGGGAAAAGAACACCGGGGAGCTGTTTTTT
CDR3: CAIRGEKNTGELFF

D: .
V: TRBV28
size: .
J: TRBJ1-5
DNA: TGTGCCAGCAGTCTGAGGGGTACACTTAATCAGCCCCAGCATTTT
CDR3: CASSLRGTLNQPQHF

D: TRBD1
V: TRBV6-5
size: .
J: TRBJ2-1
DNA: TGTGCCAGCAGTGCCCCCGGGACAGGAAACAATGAGCAGTTCTTC
CDR3: CASSAPGTGNNEQFF

D: TRBD2
V: TRBV13
size: .
J: TRBJ2-7
DNA: TGTGCCAGCAGCATCACTCCGGGACTAGCAGAATCCTACGAGCAGTACTTC
CDR3: CASSITPGLAESYEQYF

D: .
V: TRBV7-2
size: .
J: TRBJ1-1
DNA: TGTGCCAGCAGCCCCCGGGGAACGAACACTGAAGCTTTCTTT
CDR3: CASSPRGTNTEAFF

D: TRBD2
V: TRBV28
size: .
J: TRBJ2-7
DNA: TGTGCCAGCAGTACCCGAGGAGCGGGAGCCTCGTACGAGCAGTACTTC
CDR3: CASSTRGAGASYEQYF

D: .
V: TRBV11-2
size: .
J: TRBJ2-7
DNA: TGTGCCAGCAGCTTAGGATCAGAGGGGAGGCAGTACTTC
CDR3: CASSLGSEGRQYF

D: .
V: TRBV7-9
size: .
J: TRBJ2-6
DNA: TGTGCCAGCAGCACGCCGGGACCCCAGTCTGGGGCCAACGTCCTGACTTTC
CDR3: CASSTPGPQSGANVLTF

D: TRBD2
V: TRBV5-1
size: .
J: TRBJ2-5
DNA: TGCGCCAGCAGCTCCGACGGACTAGCGGCACAAGAGACCCAGTACTTC
CDR3: CASSSDGLAAQETQYF

D: .
V: TRBV5-5
size: .
J: TRBJ1-3
DNA: TGTGCCAGCAGCTTAAGAGGGCTAAGCTCTGGAAACACCATATATTTT
CDR3: CASSLRGLSSGNTIYF

D: .
V: TRBV7-2
size: .
J: TRBJ2-1
DNA: TGTGCCAGCAGCTCCCCACCGTCCAGGGGTGAGCAGTTCTTC
CDR3: CASSSPPSRGEQFF

D: .
V: TRBV30
size: .
J: TRBJ1-1
DNA: TGTGCCTGGAGTGTACTGAGGAAGGAAGCTTTCTTT
CDR3: CAWSVLRKEAFF

D: TRBD2
V: TRBV9
size: .
J: TRBJ2-1
DNA: TGTGCCAGCAGCAAGACGACTAGCGGGAGGGCCGACAATGAGCAGTTCTTC
CDR3: CASSKTTSGRADNEQFF

D: TRBD2
V: TRBV28
size: .
J: TRBJ2-2
DNA: TGTGCCAGCAGTTTATTCGCTAGCGGGTACACCGGGGAGCTGTTTTTT
CDR3: CASSLFASGYTGELFF

D: TRBD2
V: TRBV7-3
size: once
J: TRBJ2-5
DNA: TGTGCCAGCAGCTTATCCCCGACTAGCGGGAGGGTCGGAGAGACCCAGTACTTC
CDR3: CASSLSPTSGRVGETQYF

D: TRBD1
V: TRBV18
size: .
J: TRBJ2-3
DNA: TGTGCCAGCTCATTCGGGACAGGTAACACAGATACGCAGTATTTT
CDR3: CASSFGTGNTDTQYF

D: TRBD2
V: TRBV25-1
size: .
J: TRBJ2-1
DNA: TGTGCCAGCAGTGGCCGGGACTACTACAATGAGCAGTTCTTC
CDR3: CASSGRDYYNEQFF

D: .
V: TRBV11-2
size: .
J: TRBJ2-2
DNA: TGTGCCAGCAGCTTACGGGGGACGAACACCGGGGAGCTGTTTTTT
CDR3: CASSLRGTNTGELFF

D: .
V: TRBV7-2
size: .
J: TRBJ2-5
DNA: TGTGCCAGCGGCTTAAGGTCCAGGGGATGGGAGACCCAGTACTTC
CDR3: CASGLRSRGWETQYF

D: TRBD1
V: TRBV5-1
size: .
J: TRBJ2-1
DNA: TGCGCCAGCAGCTCACCGGACAGGGGAGGTGGGGATGAGCAGTTCTTC
CDR3: CASSSPDRGGGDEQFF

D: TRBD2
V: TRBV4-3
size: once
J: TRBJ2-7
DNA: TGCGCCAGCAGCCGAGAACTAGCGGCTACCTACGAGCAGTACTTC
CDR3: CASSRELAATYEQYF